Listed below are T cell receptor beta chains from one sample, sequenced in a study of blood T cell repertoires in COVID-19. This table comes from immunoSEQ multiplex PCR, and its TCRdb copy is limited to in-frame clones, with some not included. This sample yields 200,000 or so clones, of which less than 90% are seen a single time; about 2.2% belongs to the top ten. The sequencing input was peripheral blood. All receptors come from a woman between 45 and 65 years old with acute or convalescent COVID-19. CDR3s include the opening cysteine and the closing phenylalanine or tryptophan. The D gene is left open where the match is weak. Expanded clones are given a class, and other clones once, few, many or no size at all.

CDR3aa	CDR3nt	v_gene	d_gene	abundance	j_gene	len
CASRRDSLNTEAFF	TGTGCCAGCAGACGGGACAGCCTGAACACTGAAGCTTTCTTT	TRBV28	TRBD1	-	TRBJ1-1	14
CASSQGTGNNQPQHF	TGTGCCAGCAGCCAGGGGACAGGGAACAATCAGCCCCAGCATTTT	TRBV3-1/TRBV3-2	TRBD1	few	TRBJ1-5	15
CASPLGLAGGNNEQFF	TGTGCCAGCCCATTAGGACTAGCGGGGGGAAACAATGAGCAGTTCTTC	TRBV2	TRBD2	-	TRBJ2-1	16
CASSPGMAGGNYEQYF	TGTGCCAGCAGCCCGGGGATGGCGGGAGGTAACTACGAGCAGTACTTC	TRBV11-2	TRBD2	-	TRBJ2-7	16
CATSAYYLGPQHF	TGTGCCACCAGTGCCTACTATCTAGGACCCCAGCATTTT	TRBV24-1	-	-	TRBJ1-5	13
CSVVRPQETQYF	TGCAGCGTTGTCAGGCCTCAAGAGACCCAGTACTTC	TRBV29-1	-	-	TRBJ2-5	12
CASRTQGATNEKLFF	TGTGCCAGTAGAACACAGGGCGCAACTAATGAAAAACTGTTTTTT	TRBV19	-	-	TRBJ1-4	15
CATSDGGVGTNEKLFF	TGTGCCACCAGTGATGGCGGAGTCGGCACTAATGAAAAACTGTTTTTT	TRBV24-1	-	-	TRBJ1-4	16
CASSSTQGLGNTIYF	TGTGCCAGCAGCTCCACCCAGGGGTTGGGAAACACCATATATTTT	TRBV11-2	-	-	TRBJ1-3	15
CASSFADGINYGYTF	TGTGCCAGCAGCTTTGCGGACGGGATTAACTATGGCTACACCTTC	TRBV7-9	-	-	TRBJ1-2	15
CASSQRLSQEADTQYF	TGTGCCAGCAGCCAACGCTTATCGCAGGAGGCAGATACGCAGTATTTT	TRBV4-2	-	-	TRBJ2-3	16
CASSSVAGGQETQYF	TGCGCCAGCAGCTCAGTAGCGGGGGGTCAAGAGACCCAGTACTTC	TRBV5-1	TRBD2	-	TRBJ2-5	15
CASSSKGAGSRYGYTF	TGTGCCAGCAGCTCAAAGGGGGCGGGCTCTAGGTATGGCTACACCTTC	TRBV7-2	TRBD1	-	TRBJ1-2	16
CASSIGPGQLSGNTIYF	TGTGCCAGTAGTATAGGTCCGGGACAGCTCTCTGGAAACACCATATATTTT	TRBV19	TRBD1	-	TRBJ1-3	17
CASSDPPLGETQYF	TGTGCCAGCAGTGATCCCCCCCTAGGAGAGACCCAGTACTTC	TRBV2	-	-	TRBJ2-5	14
CASSLLLLADTTDTQYF	TGCGCCAGCAGCTTGCTACTACTAGCGGATACCACAGATACGCAGTATTTT	TRBV5-1	TRBD2	-	TRBJ2-3	17